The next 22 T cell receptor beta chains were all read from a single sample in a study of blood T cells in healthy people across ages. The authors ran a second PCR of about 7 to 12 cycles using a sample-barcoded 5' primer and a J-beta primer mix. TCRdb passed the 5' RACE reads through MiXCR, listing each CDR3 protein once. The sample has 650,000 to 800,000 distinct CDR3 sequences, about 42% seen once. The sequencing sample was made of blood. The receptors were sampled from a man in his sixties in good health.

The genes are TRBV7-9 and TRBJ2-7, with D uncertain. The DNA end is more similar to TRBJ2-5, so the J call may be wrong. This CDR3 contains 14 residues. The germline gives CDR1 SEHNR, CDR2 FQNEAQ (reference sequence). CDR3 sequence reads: CASSPSFGRETQYF. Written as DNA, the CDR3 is TGTGCCAGCAGCCCATCCTTCGGCCGGGAGACCCAGTACTTC.

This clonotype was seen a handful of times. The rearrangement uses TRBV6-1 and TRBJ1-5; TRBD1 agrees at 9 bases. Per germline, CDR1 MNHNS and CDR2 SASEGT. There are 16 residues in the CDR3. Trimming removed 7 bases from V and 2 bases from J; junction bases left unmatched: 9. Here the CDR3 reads CASTAGTGSGNQPQHF. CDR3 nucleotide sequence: TGTGCCAGCACCGCCGGGACAGGGTCTGGCAATCAGCCCCAGCATTTT.

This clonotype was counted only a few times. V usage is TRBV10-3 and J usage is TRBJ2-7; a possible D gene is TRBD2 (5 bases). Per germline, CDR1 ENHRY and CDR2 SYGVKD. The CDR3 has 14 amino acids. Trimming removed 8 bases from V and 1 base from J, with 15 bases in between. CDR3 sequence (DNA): TGTGCCATCGGCCTTCCGGGGAAATCCTACGAGCAGTACTTC. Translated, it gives CAIGLPGKSYEQYF.

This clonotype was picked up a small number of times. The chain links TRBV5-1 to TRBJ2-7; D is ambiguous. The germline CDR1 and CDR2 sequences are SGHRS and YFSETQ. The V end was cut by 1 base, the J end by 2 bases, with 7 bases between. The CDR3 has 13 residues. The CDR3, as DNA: TGCGCCAGCAGCTTGTCGGAAACCTACGAGCAGTACTTC. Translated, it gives CASSLSETYEQYF.

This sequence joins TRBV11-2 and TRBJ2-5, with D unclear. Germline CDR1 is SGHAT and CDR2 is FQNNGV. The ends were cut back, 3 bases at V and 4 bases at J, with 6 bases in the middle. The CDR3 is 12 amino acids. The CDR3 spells CASSLDVETQYF. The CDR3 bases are TGTGCCAGCAGCTTGGACGTAGAGACCCAGTACTTC.

CDR3 sequence: CATSGTGLHQPQHF. DNA for the CDR3: TGTGCCACAAGCGGGACAGGGCTTCATCAGCCCCAGCATTTT. The V gene is TRBV15, the J gene TRBJ1-5; 9 nucleotides line up with TRBD1. The V gene's germline CDR1 is LNHNV and CDR2 YYDKDF (reference sequence). Losses at the gene ends were 9 bases for V and 5 bases for J; bases not matched to a gene: 8. The CDR3 totals 14 residues.

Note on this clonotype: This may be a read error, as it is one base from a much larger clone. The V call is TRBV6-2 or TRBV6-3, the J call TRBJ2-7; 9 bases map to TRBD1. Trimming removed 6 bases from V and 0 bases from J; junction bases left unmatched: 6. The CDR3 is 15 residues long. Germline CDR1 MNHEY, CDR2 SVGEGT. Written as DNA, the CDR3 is TGTGCCAGCAGGATCGGGACAGGGAGCTCCTACGAGCAGTACTTC. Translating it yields CASRIGTGSSYEQYF.

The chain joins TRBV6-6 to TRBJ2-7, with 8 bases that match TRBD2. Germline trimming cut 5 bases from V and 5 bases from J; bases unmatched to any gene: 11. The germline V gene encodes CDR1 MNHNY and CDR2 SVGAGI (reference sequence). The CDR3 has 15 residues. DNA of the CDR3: TGTGCCAGCAGTAACCCCAGCGGGGGCTTGGACGAGCAGTACTTC. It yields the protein CASSNPSGGLDEQYF.

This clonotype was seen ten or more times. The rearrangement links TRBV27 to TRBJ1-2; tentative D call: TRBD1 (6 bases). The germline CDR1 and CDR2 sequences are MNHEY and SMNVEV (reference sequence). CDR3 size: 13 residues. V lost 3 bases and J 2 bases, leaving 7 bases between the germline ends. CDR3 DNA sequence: TGTGCCAGCAGTTTTCAGGGGAACTATGGCTACACCTTC. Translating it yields CASSFQGNYGYTF.

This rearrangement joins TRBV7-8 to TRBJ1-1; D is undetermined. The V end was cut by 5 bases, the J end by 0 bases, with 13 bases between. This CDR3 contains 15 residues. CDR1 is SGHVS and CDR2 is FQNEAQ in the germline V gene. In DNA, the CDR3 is TGTGCCAGCAGCCCCTGGGTGGCCATGAACACTGAAGCTTTCTTT. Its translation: CASSPWVAMNTEAFF.

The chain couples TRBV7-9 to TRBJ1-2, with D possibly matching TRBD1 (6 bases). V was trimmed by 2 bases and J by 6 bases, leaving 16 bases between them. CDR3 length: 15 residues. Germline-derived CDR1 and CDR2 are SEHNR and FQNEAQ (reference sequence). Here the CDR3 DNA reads TGTGCCAGCAGCTTAAGAACAGGGCAGGAGGATGGCTACACCTTC. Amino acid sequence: CASSLRTGQEDGYTF.

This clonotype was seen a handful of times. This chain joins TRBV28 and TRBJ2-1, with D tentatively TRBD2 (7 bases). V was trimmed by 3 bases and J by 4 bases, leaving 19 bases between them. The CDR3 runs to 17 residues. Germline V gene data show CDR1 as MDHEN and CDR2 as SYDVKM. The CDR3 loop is CASSFYGGPPLYNEQFF. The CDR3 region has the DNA TGTGCCAGCAGTTTTTACGGGGGGCCCCCGTTATACAATGAGCAGTTCTTC.

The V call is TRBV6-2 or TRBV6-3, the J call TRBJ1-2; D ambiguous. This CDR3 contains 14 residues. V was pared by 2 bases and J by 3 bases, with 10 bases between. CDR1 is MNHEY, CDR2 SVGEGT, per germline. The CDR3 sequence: CASSYDHRDYGYTF. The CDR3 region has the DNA TGTGCCAGCAGTTACGATCATCGGGACTATGGCTACACCTTC.

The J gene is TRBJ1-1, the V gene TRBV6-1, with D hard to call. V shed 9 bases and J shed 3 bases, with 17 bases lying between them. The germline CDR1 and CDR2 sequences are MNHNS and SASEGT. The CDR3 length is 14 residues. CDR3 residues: CASGLGGSDTEAFF. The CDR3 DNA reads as TGTGCCAGTGGACTCGGAGGCTCGGACACTGAAGCTTTCTTT.

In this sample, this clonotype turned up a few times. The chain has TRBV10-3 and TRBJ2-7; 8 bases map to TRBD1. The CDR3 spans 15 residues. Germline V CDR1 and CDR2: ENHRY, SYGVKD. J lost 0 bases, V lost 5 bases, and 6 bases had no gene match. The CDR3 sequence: CAISPGQGGSYEQYF. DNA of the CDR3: TGTGCCATCAGTCCCGGACAGGGTGGCTCCTACGAGCAGTACTTC.

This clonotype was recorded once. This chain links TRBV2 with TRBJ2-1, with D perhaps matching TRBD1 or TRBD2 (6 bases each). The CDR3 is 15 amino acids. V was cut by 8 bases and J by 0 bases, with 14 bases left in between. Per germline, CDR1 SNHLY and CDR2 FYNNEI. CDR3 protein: CASFPGASSYNEQFF. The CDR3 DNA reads TGTGCCAGCTTCCCGGGGGCGAGCTCCTACAATGAGCAGTTCTTC.

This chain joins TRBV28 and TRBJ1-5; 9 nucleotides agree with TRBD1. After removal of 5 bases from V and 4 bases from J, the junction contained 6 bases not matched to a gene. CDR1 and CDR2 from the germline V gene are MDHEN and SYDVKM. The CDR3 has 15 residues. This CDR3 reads CASSPTGGKNQPQHF. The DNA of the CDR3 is TGTGCCAGCAGTCCCACAGGGGGCAAAAATCAGCCCCAGCATTTT.

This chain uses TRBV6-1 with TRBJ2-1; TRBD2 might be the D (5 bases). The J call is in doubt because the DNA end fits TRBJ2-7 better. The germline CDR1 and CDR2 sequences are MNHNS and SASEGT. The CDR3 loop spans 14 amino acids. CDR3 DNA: TGTGCCAGCAGTTTAGCGAGCTCCTACAATGAGCAGTACTTC. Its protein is CASSLASSYNEQYF.

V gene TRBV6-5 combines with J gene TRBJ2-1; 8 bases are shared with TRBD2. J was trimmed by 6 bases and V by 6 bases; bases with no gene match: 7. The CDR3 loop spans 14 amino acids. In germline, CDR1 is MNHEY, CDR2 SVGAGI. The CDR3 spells CASRNSGTSNEQFF. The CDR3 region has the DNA TGTGCCAGCAGGAACTCCGGGACTAGCAATGAGCAGTTCTTC.

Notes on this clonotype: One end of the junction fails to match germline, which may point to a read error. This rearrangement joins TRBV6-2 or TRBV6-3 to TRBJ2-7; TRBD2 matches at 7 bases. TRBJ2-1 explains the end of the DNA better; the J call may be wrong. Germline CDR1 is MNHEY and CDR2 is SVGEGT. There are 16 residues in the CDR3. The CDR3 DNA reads TGTGCCAACAGTTACCCGAGCGGGGACTTCTCCTACGAGCAGTTCTTC. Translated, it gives CANSYPSGDFSYEQFF.

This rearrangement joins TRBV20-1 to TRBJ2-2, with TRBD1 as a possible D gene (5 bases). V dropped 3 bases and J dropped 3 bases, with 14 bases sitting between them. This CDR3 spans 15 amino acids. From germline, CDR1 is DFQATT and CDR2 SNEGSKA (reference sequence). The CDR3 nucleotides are TGCAGTGCTAGGGGGTCAGGGTTGGACACCGGGGAGCTGTTTTTT. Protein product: CSARGSGLDTGELFF.

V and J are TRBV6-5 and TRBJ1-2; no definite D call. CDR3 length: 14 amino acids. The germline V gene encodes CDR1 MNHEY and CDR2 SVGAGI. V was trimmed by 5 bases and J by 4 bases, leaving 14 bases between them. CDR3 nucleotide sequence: TGTGCCAGCAGTACCGGACTGATTCCCTATGGCTACACCTTC. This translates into CASSTGLIPYGYTF.